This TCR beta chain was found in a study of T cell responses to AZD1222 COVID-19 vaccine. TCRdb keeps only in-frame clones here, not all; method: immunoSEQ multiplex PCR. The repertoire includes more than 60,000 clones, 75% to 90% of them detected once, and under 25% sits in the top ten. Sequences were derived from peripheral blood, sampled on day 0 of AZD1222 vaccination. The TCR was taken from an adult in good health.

DNA for the CDR3: TGTGCCAGCAGTCGGGGACAGAGCACTGAAGCTTTCTTT. Translated: CASSRGQSTEAFF. The chain recombines TRBV12-3 or TRBV12-4 with TRBJ1-1; 7 nucleotides agree with TRBD1. With V trimmed by 5 bases and J by 4 bases, 4 bases remained unmatched. This CDR3 spans 13 amino acids.